The next 10 T cell receptor beta chains were all read from a single sample in a study of siplizumab effects on memory and regulatory T cells. Profiled with immunoSEQ multiplex PCR; TCRdb holds only in-frame clones, not every one. Here the sample spans some 53,000 clones, under 98% being singletons. Sequenced sample: naive CD4+ T cells sorted from blood. These receptors were obtained from a human donor in good health.

This clone was observed a single time. The V call is TRBV15, the J call TRBJ1-5; D uncertain. Germline CDR1 is LNHNV and CDR2 is YYDKDF (reference sequence). The CDR3 has 13 residues. Trimming left V 8 bases short and J 7 bases short, with 15 bases between. CDR3 sequence: CATQRGIGQPQHF. As DNA, the CDR3 is TGTGCCACCCAGCGAGGAATTGGCCAGCCCCAGCATTTT.

The V call is TRBV6-1, the J call TRBJ2-3; D possibly corresponds to TRBD2 (6 bases). Trimming took off 4 bases at V and 7 bases at J, with 15 bases between the two ends. The length of the CDR3 is 14 residues. CDR1 and CDR2 (germline): MNHNS, SASEGT. In DNA form, the CDR3 reads TGTGCCAGCAGTGGGGGGGTCTCCCTATATACGCAGTATTTT. Its translation: CASSGGVSLYTQYF.

The V and J genes are TRBV19 and TRBJ1-1; 8 positions match TRBD1. CDR3 length equals 17 residues. Germline values: CDR1 LNHDA, CDR2 SQIVND (reference sequence). This CDR3 reads CEERGQQGAQEENEAFF. The CDR3 DNA is TGTGAGGAGAGGGGTCAGCAGGGGGCGCAGGAGGAGAATGAAGCTTTCTTT.

The chain is built from TRBV11-3 and TRBJ2-1; no firm D call. V lost 5 bases, J lost 4 bases, and 3 bases lay in between. The CDR3 has 11 amino acids. Germline CDR1 is SGHNT and CDR2 is YENEEA. The CDR3 loop reads CASSRYNEQFF. CDR3 nucleotides: TGTGCCAGCAGCAGATACAATGAGCAGTTCTTC.

The J gene is TRBJ2-5, the V gene TRBV5-1; no definite D call. V gave up 6 bases and J gave up 5 bases, with 8 bases separating them. The germline V gene encodes CDR1 SGHRS and CDR2 YFSETQ. This CDR3 has 11 residues. DNA of the CDR3: TGCGCCAGCAAGATTGGGGAGACCCAGTACTTC. Translation gives CASKIGETQYF.

V gene TRBV7-6 combines with J gene TRBJ2-1, with 15 nucleotides matching TRBD2. The CDR3 extends over 14 amino acids. V was clipped by 0 bases and J by 15 bases; unmatched bases: 3. Looked up from germline, CDR1 is SGHVS and CDR2 is FNYEAQ. The CDR3 region has the DNA TGTGCCAGCAGCTTAGCGGGACTAGCGGGAGGCTTGTTCTTC. As protein: CASSLAGLAGGLFF.

This chain uses TRBV27 with TRBJ2-1; D is tentatively TRBD1 or TRBD2 (5 bases each). Deletions cut 7 bases from V and 0 bases from J, with 10 bases between. Per the germline V gene, CDR1 is MNHEY and CDR2 is SMNVEV (reference sequence). The CDR3 totals 14 residues. The DNA of the CDR3 is TGTGCCAGCACCCGAGGGGTCTCCTACAATGAGCAGTTCTTC. Its protein is CASTRGVSYNEQFF.

This sequence joins TRBV7-3 and TRBJ2-2; 15 nucleotides align to TRBD2. With 5 bases clipped from V and 5 bases from J, the junction kept 9 bases outside the gene matches. This CDR3 contains 18 residues. Germline loops: CDR1 SGHTA, CDR2 FQGTGA. The CDR3 sequence is CASSTRTSGRAATGELFF. In nucleotides, the CDR3 is TGTGCCAGCAGCACTCGGACTAGCGGGAGGGCAGCAACCGGGGAGCTGTTTTTT.

In this sample, this clone turned up once. The genes are TRBV5-1 and TRBJ2-3; the D gene could be TRBD1 or TRBD2 (6 bases each). The length of the CDR3 is 15 residues. Trimming removed 2 bases from V and 0 bases from J, with 10 bases in between. Germline V gene sequence: CDR1 SGHRS, CDR2 YFSETQ. The CDR3 reads CASSLWRGSTDTQYF. CDR3 in DNA: TGCGCCAGCAGCTTATGGAGGGGGAGCACAGATACGCAGTATTTT.

The chain links TRBV2 to TRBJ1-1; unclear D gene. V lost 6 bases and J 1 base, leaving 9 bases between the germline ends. The CDR3 has 13 amino acids. Germline CDR1 is SNHLY and CDR2 is FYNNEI. The CDR3 reads CASREDWNTEAFF. DNA of the CDR3: TGTGCCAGCAGGGAGGATTGGAACACTGAAGCTTTCTTT.